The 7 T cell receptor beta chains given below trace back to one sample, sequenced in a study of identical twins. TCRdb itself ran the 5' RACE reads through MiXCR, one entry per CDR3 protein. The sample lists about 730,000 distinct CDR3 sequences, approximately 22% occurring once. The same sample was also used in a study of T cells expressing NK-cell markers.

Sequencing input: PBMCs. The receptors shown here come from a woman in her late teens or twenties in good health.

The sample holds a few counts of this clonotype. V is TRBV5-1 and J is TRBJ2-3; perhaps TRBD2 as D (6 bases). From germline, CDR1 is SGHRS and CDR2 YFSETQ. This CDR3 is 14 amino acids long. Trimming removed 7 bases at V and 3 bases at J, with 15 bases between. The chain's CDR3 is CASDRGEVTDTQYF. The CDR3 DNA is TGCGCCAGCGACCGAGGGGAGGTTACAGATACGCAGTATTTT.

The CDR3: CSATPGLAAIEQFF. CDR3 nucleotide sequence: TGCAGTGCTACCCCGGGACTAGCGGCAATTGAGCAGTTCTTC. V is TRBV20-1 and J is TRBJ2-1; 11 nucleotides agree with TRBD2. CDR3 length equals 14 residues. V shed 4 bases and J 9 bases; nucleotides not matched to a gene: 8. CDR1 DFQATT and CDR2 SNEGSKA come from the germline V gene (reference sequence).

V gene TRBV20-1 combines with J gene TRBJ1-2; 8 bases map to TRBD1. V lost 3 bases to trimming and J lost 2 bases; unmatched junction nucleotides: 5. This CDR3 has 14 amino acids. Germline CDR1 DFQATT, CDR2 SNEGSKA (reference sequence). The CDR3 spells CSASRGQENYGYTF. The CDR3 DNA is TGCAGTGCTAGCCGGGGACAGGAGAACTATGGCTACACCTTC.

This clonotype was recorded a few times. The CDR3 region has the DNA TGTGCCAGCAGCTCGGCCGGGACAGGGCGGTACGAGCAGTACTTC. Encoded protein: CASSSAGTGRYEQYF. This rearrangement joins TRBV7-8 to TRBJ2-7; 9 bases fit TRBD1. J lost 4 bases, V lost 4 bases, and 8 bases had no gene match. CDR1 is SGHVS, CDR2 FQNEAQ, per germline. The CDR3 covers 15 residues.

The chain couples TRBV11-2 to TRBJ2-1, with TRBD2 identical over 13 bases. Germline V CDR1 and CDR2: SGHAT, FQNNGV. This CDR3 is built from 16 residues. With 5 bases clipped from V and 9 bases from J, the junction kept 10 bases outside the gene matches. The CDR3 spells CASSQLAGGPPGEQFF. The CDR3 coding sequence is TGTGCCAGCAGCCAACTAGCGGGAGGGCCTCCGGGTGAGCAGTTCTTC.

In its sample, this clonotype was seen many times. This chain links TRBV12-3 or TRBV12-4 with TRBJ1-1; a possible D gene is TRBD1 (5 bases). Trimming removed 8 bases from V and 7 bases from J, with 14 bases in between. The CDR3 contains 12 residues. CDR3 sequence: CASCQRGGEAFF. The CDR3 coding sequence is TGTGCCAGCTGCCAGAGGGGTGGTGAAGCTTTCTTT.

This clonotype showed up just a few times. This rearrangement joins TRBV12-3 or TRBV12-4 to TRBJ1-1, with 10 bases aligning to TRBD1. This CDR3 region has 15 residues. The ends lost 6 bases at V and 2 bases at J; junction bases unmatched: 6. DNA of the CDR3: TGTGCCAGCAGGACAGGGGGCGCGAAAAACACTGAAGCTTTCTTT. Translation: CASRTGGAKNTEAFF.